This is a list of T cell receptor beta chains from one sample in a study of T cells in Graves' hyperthyroidism and ophthalmopathy. TCRdb redid the calling of the multiplex PCR reads with MiXCR, one entry per CDR3 protein. The repertoire includes a few hundred thousand distinct CDR3 sequences, just under 15% of them detected once, and about 30% sits in the top ten. The sample comprised blood. These receptors were taken from a woman aged 30 to 39 with Graves' hyperthyroidism. CDR3s leave out the opening cysteine and the closing phenylalanine or tryptophan. Clone size is given for some rows only: seen once, a few or many times, or a class if the clone is expanded.

many TRBV29-1 13 SALGTARSTDTQY
- TRBV28 12 ASNTDGSYSPLH
many TRBV18 14 ASSPNPASEQETQY
few TRBV5-1 14 ASSLGQLATNEKLF
many TRBV20-1 12 SAPQGIPGYEQY
many TRBV20-1 10 SASPQLYGYT
many TRBV2 12 ASVTGISGNTIY
many TRBV28 15 ASTLAGGQGGRNEQF
many TRBV3-1 12 ASSQVSRGDTQY
- TRBV5-1 16 ASSLGQGAGKVNTEAF
many TRBV18 10 ASSPEGETQY
many TRBV28 13 ASSGVQGEGEKLF
- TRBV5-1 12 ASRRTGGVETQY
few TRBV7-9 13 ASSRLAPPYNEQF
few TRBV25-1 13 ASSETLTGKLEAF
- TRBV7-9 12 ASSLGKAVQEQF
many TRBV11-2 13 ASSENIPPVDEQF
many TRBV6-1 13 ASSHDEEQLLAQY
- TRBV5-6 12 ASSYGTGSYGYT
many TRBV30 10 AWRQVTYEQY
- TRBV29-1 12 SVEGTASKDGYT
few TRBV28 13 ASSRNDRWGTEAF
few TRBV27 13 ASSFQRDSSYEQY
many TRBV18 13 ASSPGSTANEKLF
- TRBV27 11 ASRFRGDYEQY
many TRBV24-1 18 ATSDPTVREAAGGVDEQF
few TRBV5-6 14 ASSREGQISTDTQY
- TRBV11-3 14 ASSLDGTPPPGELF
- TRBV24-1 16 ATSDLKLAGGGRDTQY
- TRBV13 13 ASSPQPLSGNTIY
- TRBV19 12 ASSITGSGTEAF
- TRBV6-1 12 ASRVGGRSYEQY
- TRBV20-1 9 SADSRYEQY
many TRBV28 12 ASSLWRRFNEQF
- TRBV6-1 11 ASTPTGADGYT
- TRBV20-1 12 SARVVKGWGGYT
many TRBV6-1 13 ASSPSGVGRTEAF
- TRBV15 17 ATSRERASGRKGQETQY
many TRBV20-1 13 SARDGSGGKETQY
many TRBV28 13 ASSLGGTPHYEQY
few TRBV27 14 ASSDYAGKHNQPQH
many TRBV20-1 8 SADPTEQF
many TRBV5-1 14 ASSPPGPGSGTEAF
- TRBV6-1 12 ASRIGLAKNIQY